One sample yielded the 24 T cell receptor beta chains listed below, sequenced in a study of blood T cell repertoires in COVID-19. Assay: immunoSEQ multiplex PCR; the TCRdb copy retains only in-frame clones and omits some. The data hold about 120,000 clones, with roughly 85% observed a single time. Sequencing used peripheral blood. The source of these receptors is an elderly man with acute or convalescent COVID-19.

This clone was picked up a small number of times. The chain has TRBV7-2 and TRBJ1-1; the D gene is possibly TRBD1 (5 bases). V lost 3 bases to trimming and J lost 4 bases, with 18 bases between them. CDR3 length: 16 amino acids. Per germline, CDR1 SGHTA and CDR2 FQGNSA. CDR3 nucleotides: TGTGCCAGCAGCTTTAAATCAGGGAGGTCTGTCACTGAAGCTTTCTTT. Amino acid sequence: CASSFKSGRSVTEAFF.

The gene calls are TRBV14 and TRBJ2-2; 8 positions agree with TRBD1. Per germline, CDR1 SGHDN and CDR2 FVKESK. The CDR3 length is 15 residues. With 3 bases clipped from V and 1 base from J, the junction kept 1 base outside the gene matches. The DNA for the CDR3 is TGTGCCAGCAGCCAGGGGACAGGGAACACCGGGGAGCTGTTTTTT. This translates into CASSQGTGNTGELFF.

This chain uses TRBV6-5 with TRBJ1-1; TRBD1 agrees at 7 bases. Per the germline V gene, CDR1 is MNHEY and CDR2 is SVGAGI. The length of the CDR3 is 14 residues. Germline trimming cut 5 bases from V and 1 base from J; bases unmatched to any gene: 4. The CDR3 DNA is TGTGCCAGCAGTCGCGACAGGGCGAACACTGAAGCTTTCTTT. The encoded protein is CASSRDRANTEAFF.

The rearrangement uses TRBV10-3 and TRBJ1-1; 8 nucleotides match TRBD1. The trim removed 0 bases at V and 4 bases at J, leaving 4 bases unmatched. CDR3 length: 15 amino acids. CDR1 and CDR2 from the germline V gene are ENHRY and SYGVKD. The chain's CDR3 is CAISESDRGGTEAFF. The CDR3 DNA follows: TGTGCCATCAGTGAGTCAGACAGGGGAGGCACTGAAGCTTTCTTT.

This chain uses TRBV5-4 with TRBJ2-1, with 14 bases lining up with TRBD2. J lost 6 bases, V lost 4 bases, and 9 bases had no gene match. The length of the CDR3 is 17 residues. Germline assignment: CDR1 SGHNT and CDR2 YYREEE (reference sequence). This CDR3 is CASSTGTSGGGGNEQFF. CDR3 nucleotide sequence: TGTGCCAGCAGCACCGGGACTAGCGGGGGTGGGGGCAATGAGCAGTTCTTC.

V is TRBV5-6 and J is TRBJ1-1, with 9 bases fitting TRBD1. Trimming took 1 base from V and 5 from J; bases not matched to a gene: 6. The CDR3 consists of 15 residues. Per the germline V gene, CDR1 is SGHDT and CDR2 is YYEEEE. This CDR3 reads CASSLRRTGVTEAFF. CDR3 bases: TGTGCCAGCAGCTTGAGGAGGACAGGGGTTACTGAAGCTTTCTTT.

In this sample, this clone turned up a few times. The chain employs TRBV11-3 and TRBJ2-1; unclear D gene. The CDR3 is 13 amino acids. Germline values: CDR1 SGHNT, CDR2 YENEEA. V was trimmed by 3 bases and J by 1 base, leaving 4 bases between them. CDR3 residues: CASSFNSYNEQFF. The CDR3 DNA reads TGTGCCAGCAGCTTTAATTCCTACAATGAGCAGTTCTTC. The whole variable domain, remainder taken from reference TRBV11-3 and TRBJ2-1, is EAGVVQSPRYKIIEKKQPVAFWCNPISGHNTLYWYLQNLGQGPELLIRYENEEAVDDSQLPKDRFSAERLKGVDSTLKIQPAELGDSAVYLCASSFNSYNEQFFGPGTRLTVL.

The rearrangement links TRBV14 to TRBJ1-1; no reliable D call. CDR3 length equals 15 residues. In germline, CDR1 is SGHDN, CDR2 FVKESK. V was pared by 4 bases and J by 1 base, with 13 bases between. In DNA form, the CDR3 reads TGTGCCAGCAGCCGGGCCCCGCGGGCGAACACTGAAGCTTTCTTT. Translating it yields CASSRAPRANTEAFF.

This chain uses TRBV6-6 with TRBJ2-7, with 8 bases aligning to TRBD1. The V segment lost 7 bases and the J segment 7 bases; nucleotides outside the gene matches: 15. Germline CDR1 and CDR2: MNHNY and SVGAGI (reference sequence). This CDR3 has 15 residues. CDR3 amino acids: CASTLIGTGGGEQYF. The CDR3 region has the DNA TGTGCCAGCACCCTGATCGGGACAGGAGGGGGGGAGCAGTACTTC.

The chain links TRBV15 to TRBJ2-1, with 7 bases fitting TRBD2. Germline V gene lookup returns CDR1 LNHNV and CDR2 YYDKDF (reference sequence). This CDR3 has 13 residues. The J segment lost 5 bases and the V segment lost 6 bases, leaving 4 bases of the junction unmatched. The CDR3 region has the DNA TGTGCCACCAGGCGGGGGAGTGACAATGAGCAGTTCTTC. It codes for CATRRGSDNEQFF.

The chain recombines TRBV7-7 with TRBJ2-5; the match to TRBD2 covers 11 bases. The germline gives CDR1 SSHAT, CDR2 FNYEAQ (reference sequence). J was trimmed by 5 bases and V by 5 bases; bases with no gene match: 10. The CDR3 sequence is 16 residues long. Here the CDR3 reads CASSLTSGGNGETQYF. DNA for the CDR3: TGTGCCAGCAGCCTAACTAGCGGGGGTAATGGGGAGACCCAGTACTTC.

For the CDR3, the DNA is TGTGCCAGCAGCCAGAGCTCGGGGGCCTACAATGAGCAGTTCTTC. The encoded protein is CASSQSSGAYNEQFF. This rearrangement joins TRBV11-3 to TRBJ2-1; D is possibly TRBD2 (6 bases). Looked up from germline, CDR1 is SGHNT and CDR2 is YENEEA. The CDR3 sequence is 15 residues long. Between the trimmed V and J ends, which lost 5 bases and 2 bases, there was a span of 13 bases.

The rearrangement uses TRBV29-1 and TRBJ2-1; TRBD2 matches 7 bases. With 7 bases clipped from V and 6 bases from J, the junction kept 6 bases outside the gene matches. Germline V gives CDR1 SQVTM, CDR2 ANQGSEA. The CDR3 is made up of 12 amino acids. CDR3 nucleotide sequence: TGCAGCGCCTTTGGGGGGGGCAATGAGCAGTTCTTC. It specifies CSAFGGGNEQFF.

The rearrangement joins TRBV14 to TRBJ1-5; D is uncertain. Trimming took off 3 bases at V and 7 bases at J, with 10 bases between the two ends. The CDR3 covers 13 residues. Germline CDR1 SGHDN, CDR2 FVKESK. CDR3 amino acids: CASSHSGSQPQHF. CDR3 nucleotides: TGTGCCAGCAGCCATTCAGGTTCGCAGCCCCAGCATTTT. The full variable domain, completed using reference TRBV14 and TRBJ1-5, is EAGVTQFPSHSVIEKGQTVTLRCDPISGHDNLYWYRRVMGKEIKFLLHFVKESKQDESGMPNNRFLAERTGGTYSTLKVQPAELEDSGVYFCASSHSGSQPQHFGDGTRLSIL.

This clone appeared a single time. J is TRBJ2-1 and V is TRBV5-4; 9 nucleotides align to TRBD1. After removal of 3 bases from V and 2 bases from J, the junction contained 3 bases not matched to a gene. This CDR3 has 15 amino acids. CDR1 and CDR2 from the germline V gene are SGHNT and YYREEE (reference sequence). The CDR3 coding sequence is TGTGCCAGCAGCTCCGGGACAGGGACCTACAATGAGCAGTTCTTC. Protein: CASSSGTGTYNEQFF. The full variable domain, with the rest looked up from reference TRBV5-4 and TRBJ2-1, is ETGVTQSPTHLIKTRGQQVTLRCSSQSGHNTVSWYQQALGQGPQFIFQYYREEENGRGNFPPRFSGLQFPNYSSELNVNALELDDSALYLCASSSGTGTYNEQFFGPGTRLTVL.

This chain connects TRBV5-5 to TRBJ1-1; 8 positions match TRBD1. Trimming took 3 bases from V and 0 from J; bases not matched to a gene: 1. Germline CDR1 is SGHKS and CDR2 is YYEKEE (reference sequence). CDR3 length: 14 amino acids. The CDR3: CASSWTGMNTEAFF. The CDR3 nucleotides read TGTGCCAGCAGCTGGACAGGGATGAACACTGAAGCTTTCTTT.

The chain couples TRBV28 to TRBJ1-1; D is unresolved. V was trimmed by 5 bases and J by 5 bases, leaving 6 bases between them. The CDR3 sequence is 11 residues long. Germline V gene data show CDR1 as MDHEN and CDR2 as SYDVKM. CDR3 in amino acids: CASSPRTEAFF. In DNA form, the CDR3 reads TGTGCCAGCAGTCCCCGGACTGAAGCTTTCTTT.

The CDR3 region has the DNA TGTGCCATCAGTGAGTCGAGGGACAGCAGGGGTGAAAAACTGTTTTTT. Amino acids: CAISESRDSRGEKLFF. The V gene is TRBV10-3, the J gene TRBJ1-4; 7 nucleotides line up with TRBD1. V lost 0 bases, J lost 7 bases, and 8 bases stayed unmatched. The CDR3 has 16 amino acids. Germline CDR1 ENHRY, CDR2 SYGVKD.

The chain joins TRBV6-4 to TRBJ2-3; possible D gene TRBD1, 6 bases. Between the trimmed V and J ends, which lost 0 bases and 6 bases, there was a span of 7 bases. The CDR3 has 13 residues. Germline CDR1 reads MRHNA; CDR2 reads SNTAGT. CDR3 in amino acids: CASSDSRGDTQYF. The CDR3 nucleotides read TGTGCCAGCAGTGACTCGAGGGGGGATACGCAGTATTTT.

The gene calls are TRBV11-2 and TRBJ2-1, with TRBD2 identical over 9 bases. The CDR3 loop spans 15 amino acids. After removal of 3 bases from V and 1 base from J, the junction contained 1 base not matched to a gene. Germline V gene data show CDR1 as SGHAT and CDR2 as FQNNGV. The CDR3 is CASSLREGSYNEQFF. Written as DNA, the CDR3 is TGTGCCAGCAGCTTGCGGGAGGGGTCCTACAATGAGCAGTTCTTC.

This CDR3 is CASSVGQATYEQYF. The CDR3 DNA sequence: TGTGCCAGCAGCGTAGGGCAGGCGACCTACGAGCAGTACTTC. This sequence joins TRBV9 and TRBJ2-7; D unresolved. Trimming took 0 bases from V and 2 from J, leaving 9 bases between them. This CDR3 has 14 amino acids. Germline CDR1 reads SGDLS; CDR2 reads YYNGEE.

This clone has more than one count but fewer than ten. The chain is built from TRBV19 and TRBJ2-5; TRBD2 matches 8 bases. Trimming took 3 bases from V and 7 from J; bases not matched to a gene: 13. Per the germline V gene, CDR1 is LNHDA and CDR2 is SQIVND (reference sequence). The CDR3 is 16 amino acids. The chain's CDR3 is CASSISLAGRRGTQYF. The CDR3 nucleotides read TGTGCCAGTAGTATTAGCCTAGCGGGCCGGCGGGGGACCCAGTACTTC.

V is TRBV5-4 and J is TRBJ2-1; 7 bases fit TRBD1. CDR1 SGHNT and CDR2 YYREEE come from the germline V gene (reference sequence). The CDR3 extends over 15 amino acids. After removal of 5 bases from V and 5 bases from J, the junction contained 10 bases not matched to a gene. CDR3 bases: TGTGCCAGCAGAGCCGACAGGGTGATGGACAATGAGCAGTTCTTC. It is translated as CASRADRVMDNEQFF.

The CDR3 loop reads CASSPPGQRSEAFF. For the CDR3, the DNA is TGTGCCAGCTCACCACCGGGACAGAGATCTGAAGCTTTCTTT. This sequence joins TRBV18 and TRBJ1-1, with 7 bases lining up with TRBD1. The V segment lost 0 bases and the J segment 6 bases; nucleotides outside the gene matches: 4. Germline lookup yields CDR1 KGHSH and CDR2 LQKENI. This CDR3 is 14 amino acids long.